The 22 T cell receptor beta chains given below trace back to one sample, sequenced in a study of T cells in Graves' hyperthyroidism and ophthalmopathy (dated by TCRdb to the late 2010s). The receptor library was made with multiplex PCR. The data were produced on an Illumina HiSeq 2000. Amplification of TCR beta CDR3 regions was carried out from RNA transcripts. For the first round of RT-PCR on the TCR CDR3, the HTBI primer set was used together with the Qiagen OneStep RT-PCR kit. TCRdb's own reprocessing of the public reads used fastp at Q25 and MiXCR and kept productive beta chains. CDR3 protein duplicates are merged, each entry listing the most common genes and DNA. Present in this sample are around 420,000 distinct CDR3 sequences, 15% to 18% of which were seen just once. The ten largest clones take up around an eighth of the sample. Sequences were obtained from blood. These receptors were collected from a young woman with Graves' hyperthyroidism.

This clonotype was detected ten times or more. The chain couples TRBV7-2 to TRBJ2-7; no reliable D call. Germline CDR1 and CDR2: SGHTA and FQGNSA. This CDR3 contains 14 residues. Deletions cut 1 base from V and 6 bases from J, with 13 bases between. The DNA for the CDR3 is TGTGCCAGCAGCTTAGTACCAGGCGGTATCGAGCAGTACTTC. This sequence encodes CASSLVPGGIEQYF.

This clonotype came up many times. CDR3 loop: CASSYLRPPTGNTEAFF. The CDR3 bases are TGTGCCAGCAGTTACTTGAGGCCTCCTACGGGGAACACTGAAGCTTTCTTT. V and J are TRBV6-6 and TRBJ1-1; D is undetermined. Germline V gene data show CDR1 as MNHNY and CDR2 as SVGAGI (reference sequence). V was trimmed by 1 base and J by 1 base, leaving 16 bases between them. The CDR3 consists of 17 residues.

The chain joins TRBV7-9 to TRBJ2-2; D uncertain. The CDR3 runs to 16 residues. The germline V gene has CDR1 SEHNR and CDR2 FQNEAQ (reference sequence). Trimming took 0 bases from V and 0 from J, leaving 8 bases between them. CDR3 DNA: TGTGCCAGCAGCTTAGCTGTCAGCGCGAACACCGGGGAGCTGTTTTTT. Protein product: CASSLAVSANTGELFF.

CDR3 residues: CASGGPYEQYF. The CDR3 DNA follows: TGTGCCAGCGGGGGCCCCTACGAGCAGTACTTC. This chain links TRBV2 with TRBJ2-7, with D maybe TRBD1 (6 bases). This CDR3 contains 11 residues. Looked up from germline, CDR1 is SNHLY and CDR2 is FYNNEI. V shed 8 bases and J shed 2 bases, with 7 bases lying between them.

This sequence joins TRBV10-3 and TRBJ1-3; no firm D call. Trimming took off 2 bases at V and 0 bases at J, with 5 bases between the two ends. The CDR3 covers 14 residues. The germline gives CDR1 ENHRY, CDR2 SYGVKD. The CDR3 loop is CAISEGSSGNTIYF. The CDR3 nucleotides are TGTGCCATCAGTGAGGGGAGCTCTGGAAACACCATATATTTT.

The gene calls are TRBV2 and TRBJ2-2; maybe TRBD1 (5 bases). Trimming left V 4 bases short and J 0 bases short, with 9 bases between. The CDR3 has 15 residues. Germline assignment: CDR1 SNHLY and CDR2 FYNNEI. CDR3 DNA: TGTGCCAGCAGTGTCAGGGCCCCGAACACCGGGGAGCTGTTTTTT. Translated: CASSVRAPNTGELFF.

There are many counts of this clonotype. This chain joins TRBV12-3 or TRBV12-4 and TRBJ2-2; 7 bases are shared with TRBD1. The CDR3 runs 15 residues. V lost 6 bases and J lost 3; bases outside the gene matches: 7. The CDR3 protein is CASSSTGTYTGELFF. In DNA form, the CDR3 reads TGTGCCAGCAGCTCGACAGGGACCTACACCGGGGAGCTGTTTTTT.

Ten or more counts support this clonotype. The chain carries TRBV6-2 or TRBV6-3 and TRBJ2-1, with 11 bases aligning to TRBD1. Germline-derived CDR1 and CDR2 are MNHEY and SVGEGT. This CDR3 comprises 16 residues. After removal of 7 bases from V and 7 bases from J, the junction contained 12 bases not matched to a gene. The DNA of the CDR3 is TGTGCCAGCACCCTGCTGGGGACAGGGGGAGGGAATGAGCAGTTCTTC. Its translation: CASTLLGTGGGNEQFF.

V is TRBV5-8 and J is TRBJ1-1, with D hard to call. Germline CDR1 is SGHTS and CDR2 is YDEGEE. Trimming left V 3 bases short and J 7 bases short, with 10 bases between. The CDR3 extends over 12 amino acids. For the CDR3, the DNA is TGTGCCAGCAGCTACCGGGAGGGTGAAGCTTTCTTT. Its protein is CASSYREGEAFF.

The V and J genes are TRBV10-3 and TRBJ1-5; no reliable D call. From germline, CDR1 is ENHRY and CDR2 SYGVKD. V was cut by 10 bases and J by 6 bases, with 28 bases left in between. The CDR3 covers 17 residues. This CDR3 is CATHDPQMGLSVQPQHF. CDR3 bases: TGTGCCACGCATGACCCCCAAATGGGATTATCTGTTCAGCCCCAGCATTTT.

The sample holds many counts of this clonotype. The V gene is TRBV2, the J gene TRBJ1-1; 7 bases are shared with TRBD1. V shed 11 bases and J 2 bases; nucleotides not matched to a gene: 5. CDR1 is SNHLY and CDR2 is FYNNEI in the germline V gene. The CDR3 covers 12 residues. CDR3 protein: CAGYRGNTEAFF. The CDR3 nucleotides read TGTGCCGGATACAGGGGAAACACTGAAGCTTTCTTT.

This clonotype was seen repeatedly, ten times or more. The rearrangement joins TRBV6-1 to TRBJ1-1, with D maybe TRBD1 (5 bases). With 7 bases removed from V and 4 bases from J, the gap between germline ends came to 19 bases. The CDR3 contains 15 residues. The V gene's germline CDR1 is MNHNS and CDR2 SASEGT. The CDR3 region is CASTTEPRAGTEAFF. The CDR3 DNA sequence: TGTGCCAGCACGACAGAACCTAGAGCTGGCACTGAAGCTTTCTTT.

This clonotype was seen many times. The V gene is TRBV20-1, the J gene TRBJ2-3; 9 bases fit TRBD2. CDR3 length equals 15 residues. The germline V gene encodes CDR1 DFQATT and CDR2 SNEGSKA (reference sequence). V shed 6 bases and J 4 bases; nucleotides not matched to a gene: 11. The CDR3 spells CSAFNSGSGSDTQYF. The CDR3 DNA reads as TGCAGTGCGTTTAATAGCGGGAGTGGGTCAGATACGCAGTATTTT.

The CDR3 sequence is CASSISVRDYEQYF. The CDR3 region has the DNA TGTGCCAGTAGTATATCGGTCCGGGATTACGAGCAGTACTTC. The genes are TRBV19 and TRBJ2-7; tentative D call: TRBD2 (5 bases). Germline V CDR1 and CDR2: LNHDA, SQIVND (reference sequence). Between the trimmed V and J ends, which lost 2 bases and 4 bases, there was a span of 12 bases. The CDR3 consists of 14 residues.

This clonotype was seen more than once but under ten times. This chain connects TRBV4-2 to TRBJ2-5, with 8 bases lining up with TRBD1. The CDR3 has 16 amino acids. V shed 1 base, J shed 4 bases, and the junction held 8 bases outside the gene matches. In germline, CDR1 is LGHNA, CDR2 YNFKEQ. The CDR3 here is CASSQGGQGGGETQYF. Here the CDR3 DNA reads TGTGCCAGCAGCCAAGGTGGACAGGGAGGAGGAGAGACCCAGTACTTC.

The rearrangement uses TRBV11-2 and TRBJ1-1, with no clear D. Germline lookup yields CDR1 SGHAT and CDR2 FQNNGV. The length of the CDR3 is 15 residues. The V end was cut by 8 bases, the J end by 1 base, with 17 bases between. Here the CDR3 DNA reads TGTGCCAGCGACATCTGGGGTGGCGGGAACACTGAAGCTTTCTTT. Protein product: CASDIWGGGNTEAFF.

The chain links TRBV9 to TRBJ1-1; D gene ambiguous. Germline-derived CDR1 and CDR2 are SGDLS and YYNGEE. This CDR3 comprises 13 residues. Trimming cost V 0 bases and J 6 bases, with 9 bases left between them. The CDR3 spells CASSVGWEAEAFF. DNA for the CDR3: TGTGCCAGCAGCGTAGGGTGGGAAGCTGAAGCTTTCTTT.

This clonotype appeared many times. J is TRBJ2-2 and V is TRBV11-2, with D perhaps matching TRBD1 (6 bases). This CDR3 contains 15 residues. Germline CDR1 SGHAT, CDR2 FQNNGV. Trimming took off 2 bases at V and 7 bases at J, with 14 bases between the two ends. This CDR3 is CASSLTGLESGELFF. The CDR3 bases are TGTGCCAGCAGCTTAACAGGGCTGGAGAGCGGGGAGCTGTTTTTT.

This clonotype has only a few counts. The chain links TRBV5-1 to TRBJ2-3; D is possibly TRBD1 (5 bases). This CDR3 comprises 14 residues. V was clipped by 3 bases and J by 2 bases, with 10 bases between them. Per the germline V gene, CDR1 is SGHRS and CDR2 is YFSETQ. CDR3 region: CASSWGGTTDTQYF. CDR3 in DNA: TGCGCCAGCAGCTGGGGCGGTACCACAGATACGCAGTATTTT. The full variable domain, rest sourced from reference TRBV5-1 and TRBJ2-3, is KAGVTQTPRYLIKTRGQQVTLSCSPISGHRSVSWYQQTPGQGLQFLFEYFSETQRNKGNFPGRFSGRQFSNSRSEMNVSTLELGDSALYLCASSWGGTTDTQYFGPGTRLTVL.

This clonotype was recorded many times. The CDR3 loop reads CASSSLVDGNFYEQYF. The DNA of the CDR3 is TGTGCCAGCAGTTCGCTAGTTGATGGAAATTTCTACGAGCAGTACTTC. The chain couples TRBV28 to TRBJ2-7; the D is unclear. The V end lost 4 bases, the J end lost 3 bases, and 19 bases lay between the germline ends. Germline-derived CDR1 and CDR2 are MDHEN and SYDVKM. The CDR3 is 16 residues long.

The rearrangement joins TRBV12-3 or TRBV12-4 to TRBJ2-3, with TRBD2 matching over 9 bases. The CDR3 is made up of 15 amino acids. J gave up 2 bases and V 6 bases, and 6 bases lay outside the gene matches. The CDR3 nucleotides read TGTGCCAGCAGCACGAGCGGGGGGTCCACAGATACGCAGTATTTT. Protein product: CASSTSGGSTDTQYF.

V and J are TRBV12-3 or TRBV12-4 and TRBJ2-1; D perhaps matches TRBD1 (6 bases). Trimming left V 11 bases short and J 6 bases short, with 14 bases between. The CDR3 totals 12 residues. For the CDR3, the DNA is TGTGCCTCCAGGGGTACCTGCAATGAGCAGTTCTTC. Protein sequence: CASRGTCNEQFF.